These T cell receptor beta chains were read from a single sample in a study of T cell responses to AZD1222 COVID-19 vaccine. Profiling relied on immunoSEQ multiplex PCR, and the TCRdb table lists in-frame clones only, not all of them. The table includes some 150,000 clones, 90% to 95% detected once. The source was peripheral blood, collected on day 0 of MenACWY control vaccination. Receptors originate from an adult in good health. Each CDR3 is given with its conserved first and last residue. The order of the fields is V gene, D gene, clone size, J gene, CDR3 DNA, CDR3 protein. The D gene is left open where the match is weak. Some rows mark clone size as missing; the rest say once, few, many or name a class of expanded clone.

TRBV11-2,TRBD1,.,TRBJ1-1,TGTGCCAGCAGCTTAGCAGGGGGCAACACTGAAGCTTTCTTT,CASSLAGGNTEAFF
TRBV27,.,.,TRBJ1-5,TGTGCCAGCAGTTTGGGCCGCGGACAGCCCCAGCATTTT,CASSLGRGQPQHF
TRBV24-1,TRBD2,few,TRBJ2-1,TGTGCCACCAGAGGACTAGCGGGAGGGAATGAGCAGTTCTTC,CATRGLAGGNEQFF
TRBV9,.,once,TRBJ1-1,TGTGCCAGCAGCGCTACGTCAGCTGAAGCTTTCTTT,CASSATSAEAFF
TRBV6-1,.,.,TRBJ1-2,TGTGCCAGCAGTGATAGGGGGGATTTTGGCTACACCTTC,CASSDRGDFGYTF
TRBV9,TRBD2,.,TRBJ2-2,TGTGCCAGCAGCGTAGAGGGAGGGGTAACCGGGGAGCTGTTTTTT,CASSVEGGVTGELFF
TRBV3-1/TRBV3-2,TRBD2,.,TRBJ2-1,TGTGCCAGCAGCCAAGATATGTGGTCTAGCGGGAGGAATGAGCAGTTCTTC,CASSQDMWSSGRNEQFF
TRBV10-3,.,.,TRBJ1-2,TGTGCCATCAGTGAGTCTCAGAAGGGGTGGAATGGCTACACCTTC,CAISESQKGWNGYTF
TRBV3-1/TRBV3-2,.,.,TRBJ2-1,TGTGCCAGCAGCCAAAAAAGGAGCAAGCGGTCCTACAATGAGCAGTTCTTC,CASSQKRSKRSYNEQFF
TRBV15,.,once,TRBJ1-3,TGTGCCACCAGCAGAGATCAAAACCAAATCGGTGGAAACACCATATATTTT,CATSRDQNQIGGNTIYF
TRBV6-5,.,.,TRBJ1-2,TGTGCCAGCTCCCTAGGCGGACGCCATGGCTACACCTTC,CASSLGGRHGYTF
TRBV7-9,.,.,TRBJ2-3,TGTGCCAGCAGCTTTAGGGGGCGGGAGATGGATACGCAGTATTTT,CASSFRGREMDTQYF
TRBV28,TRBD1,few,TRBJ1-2,TGTGCCAGCAGTAGGCCGGGACAGGAGGCGGCTAGTGGCTACACCTTC,CASSRPGQEAASGYTF
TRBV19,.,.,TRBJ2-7,TGTGCCAGTAGTAGCGGGTACGCCAACTCCTACGAGCAGTACTTC,CASSSGYANSYEQYF
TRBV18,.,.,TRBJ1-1,TGTGCCAGCTCACCGACAGCCACCCATGAAGCTTTCTTT,CASSPTATHEAFF
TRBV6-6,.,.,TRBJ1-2,TGTGCCAGCAGTCTTCTCGTAGGGGGGAACTATGGCTACACCTTC,CASSLLVGGNYGYTF
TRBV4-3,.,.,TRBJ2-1,TGCGCCAGCAGCCACGACGTGAGGGGTGAGCAGTTCTTC,CASSHDVRGEQFF
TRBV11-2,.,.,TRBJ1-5,TGTGCCAGCAGCTTCGGGACGCTTCAGCCCCAGCATTTT,CASSFGTLQPQHF
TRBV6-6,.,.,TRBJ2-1,TGTGCCAGCAGTTACTTGGCTAATGAGCAGTTCTTC,CASSYLANEQFF
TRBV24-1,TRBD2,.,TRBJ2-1,TGTGCCAACGCTAGCGGGGAGTCCTACAATGAGCAGTTCTTC,CANASGESYNEQFF
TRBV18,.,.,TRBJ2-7,TGTGCCAGCTCACGGGACTCCTACGAGCAGTACTTC,CASSRDSYEQYF
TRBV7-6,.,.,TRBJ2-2,TGTGCCAGCAGTCTAGGGGGGCGGACCGGGGAGCTGTTTTTT,CASSLGGRTGELFF
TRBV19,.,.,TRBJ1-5,TGTGCCAGCGATGGGGGACGGTTTAGCAATCAGCCCCAGCATTTT,CASDGGRFSNQPQHF
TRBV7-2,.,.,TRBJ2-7,TGTGCCAGCAGCTTAAAGCTTGGGGAGCAGTACTTC,CASSLKLGEQYF
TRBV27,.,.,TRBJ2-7,TGTGCCAGCAGTTTCCATTGGTTCGGGGAAGCGGGCGAGCAGTACTTC,CASSFHWFGEAGEQYF
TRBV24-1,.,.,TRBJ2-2,TGTGCCACCAGTGATTGGGGCACCTATAACACCGGGGAGCTGTTTTTT,CATSDWGTYNTGELFF
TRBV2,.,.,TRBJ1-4,TGTGCCAGCAGTGATATTTTGTTAAAACTGTTTTTT,CASSDILLKLFF
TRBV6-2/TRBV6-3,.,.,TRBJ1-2,TGTGCCAGCAGTTACTACAGTCTCTATGGCTACACCTTC,CASSYYSLYGYTF
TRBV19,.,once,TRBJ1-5,TGTGCCAGTAGTCGGGACGGGGATCAGCCCCAGCATTTT,CASSRDGDQPQHF
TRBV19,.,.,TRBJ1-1,TGTGCCAGTAGTATAGAACTGAACACTGAAGCTTTCTTT,CASSIELNTEAFF
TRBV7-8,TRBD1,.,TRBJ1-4,TGTGCCAGCAGCTTAGAGACAGGGGGCGGTGAAAAACTGTTTTTT,CASSLETGGGEKLFF
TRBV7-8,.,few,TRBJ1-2,TGTGCCAGCAGCTTAGGGGGTGGTAGCTATGGCTACACCTTC,CASSLGGGSYGYTF
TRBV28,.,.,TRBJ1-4,TGTGCCAGCGTGGGCTCCCATGGGCAGCCTAATGAAAAACTGTTTTTT,CASVGSHGQPNEKLFF
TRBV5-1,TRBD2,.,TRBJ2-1,TGCGCCAGCAGCGTTAGCGGGAGGGACGACAATGAGCAGTTCTTC,CASSVSGRDDNEQFF
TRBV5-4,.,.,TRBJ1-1,TGTGCCAGCAGCTTGGTGGGCAGAGAGAACACTGAAGCTTTCTTT,CASSLVGRENTEAFF
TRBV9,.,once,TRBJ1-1,TGTGCCAGCAGCGTGGCCTCGCAGTACACTGAAGCTTTCTTT,CASSVASQYTEAFF
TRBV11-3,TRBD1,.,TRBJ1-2,TGTGCCAGCAGCTCCCCAGGGGGGGACTATGGCTACACCTTC,CASSSPGGDYGYTF
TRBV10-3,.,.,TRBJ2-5,TGTGCCATCAGCTGGGACGGCAAAGAGACCCAGTACTTC,CAISWDGKETQYF
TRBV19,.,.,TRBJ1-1,TGTGCCAGTAGTACATTAGGAGACACTGAAGCTTTCTTT,CASSTLGDTEAFF
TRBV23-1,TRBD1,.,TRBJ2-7,TGCGCCAGCAGTCAAGGGACAGGGGGCCGACTTTCCTACGAGCAGTACTTC,CASSQGTGGRLSYEQYF
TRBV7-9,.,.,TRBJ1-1,TGTGCCAGCAGCTTAGCGCTCACTAACACTGAAGCTTTCTTT,CASSLALTNTEAFF
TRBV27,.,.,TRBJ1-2,TGTGCCAGCAGAGAACGGGCGGGCCATGGCTACACCTTC,CASRERAGHGYTF
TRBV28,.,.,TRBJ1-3,TGTGCCAGCAGTTTACCACCACAGGGAGTGGCTGGAAACACCATATATTTT,CASSLPPQGVAGNTIYF
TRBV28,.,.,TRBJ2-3,TGTGCCAGCAGTCCCGCCCGGTTAGCAGAAAGCACAGATACGCAGTATTTT,CASSPARLAESTDTQYF
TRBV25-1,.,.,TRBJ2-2,TGTGCCAGCAGTGAATTAGACGGCTACACCGGGGAGCTGTTTTTT,CASSELDGYTGELFF
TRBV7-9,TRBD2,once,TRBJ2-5,TGTGCCAGCAGCCCGGGACTAGCGGGAGAAGAGACCCAGTACTTC,CASSPGLAGEETQYF
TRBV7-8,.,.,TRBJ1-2,TGTGCCAGCAGCCCCTGGACTACAGGGACTAACTATGGCTACACCTTC,CASSPWTTGTNYGYTF
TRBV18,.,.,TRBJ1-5,TGTGCCAGCTCACCAAGTACCCCAGGGGGCAATCAGCCCCAGCATTTT,CASSPSTPGGNQPQHF
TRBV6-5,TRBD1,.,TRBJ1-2,TGTGCCAGCAGTCTTCCGGGACAGGGGATCTATGGCTACACCTTC,CASSLPGQGIYGYTF
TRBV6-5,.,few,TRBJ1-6,TGTGCCAGCAGAATCCTCGCGGGATCTGACTCACCCCTCCACTTT,CASRILAGSDSPLHF
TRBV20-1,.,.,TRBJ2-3,TGCAGTGCTAGTGAAGGGAATACGCAGTATTTT,CSASEGNTQYF
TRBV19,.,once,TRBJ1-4,TGTGCCAGTAGGGGCACGTTCTTCGAAAAACTGTTTTTT,CASRGTFFEKLFF
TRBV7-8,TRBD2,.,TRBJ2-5,TGTGCCAGCAGCTCAGGGACTAGCGGGAGAAGGGTGACCCAGTACTTC,CASSSGTSGRRVTQYF
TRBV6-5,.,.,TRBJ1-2,TGTGCCAGTCGCGGCGGGGGTCGCGGCTACACCTTC,CASRGGGRGYTF
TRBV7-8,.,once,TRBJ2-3,TGTGCCAGCAGCTCAAGACGGTTCAAGAGGGATACGCAGTATTTT,CASSSRRFKRDTQYF